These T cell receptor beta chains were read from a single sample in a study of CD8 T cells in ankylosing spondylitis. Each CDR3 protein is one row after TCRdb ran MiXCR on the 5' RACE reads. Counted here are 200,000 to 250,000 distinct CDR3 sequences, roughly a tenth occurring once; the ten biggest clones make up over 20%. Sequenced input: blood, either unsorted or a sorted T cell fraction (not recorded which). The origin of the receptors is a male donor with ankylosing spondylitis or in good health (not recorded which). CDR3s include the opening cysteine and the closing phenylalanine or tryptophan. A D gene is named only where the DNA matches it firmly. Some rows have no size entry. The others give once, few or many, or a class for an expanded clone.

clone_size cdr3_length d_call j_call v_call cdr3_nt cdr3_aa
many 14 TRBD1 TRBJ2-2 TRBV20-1 TGCAGTGCTCCGACAGGGATAAACACCGGGGAGCTGTTTTTT CSAPTGINTGELFF
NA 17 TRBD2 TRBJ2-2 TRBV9 TGTGCCAGCAGCGTAGAGCTTAGCGGGGGGGACACCGGGGAGCTGTTTTTT CASSVELSGGDTGELFF
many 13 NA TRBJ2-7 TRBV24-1 TGTGCCACCTCTGGGGGAGGTACCTACGAGCAGTACTTC CATSGGGTYEQYF
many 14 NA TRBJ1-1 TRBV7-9 TGTGCCAGCAGCAAGGGACACCCGAACACTGAAGCTTTCTTT CASSKGHPNTEAFF
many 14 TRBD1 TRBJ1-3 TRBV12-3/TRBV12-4 TGTGCCAGCAGGGCGTACGGACAGGGAGACACCATATATTTT CASRAYGQGDTIYF
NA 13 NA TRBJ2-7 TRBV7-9 TGTGCCAGCATGGGCGAAGACTCCTACGAGCAGTACTTC CASMGEDSYEQYF
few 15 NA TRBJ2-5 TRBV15 TGTGCCACCAGCAGAGATCTAATCGAACAAGAGACCCAGTACTTC CATSRDLIEQETQYF
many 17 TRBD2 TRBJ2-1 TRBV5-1 TGCGCCAGCAGCTTCCTGTCTAGCGGGGGAATAGAAAATGAGCAGTTCTTC CASSFLSSGGIENEQFF
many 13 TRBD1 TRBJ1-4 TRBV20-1 TGCAGTGCTAGGGACAGGGGGAATGAAAAACTGTTTTTT CSARDRGNEKLFF
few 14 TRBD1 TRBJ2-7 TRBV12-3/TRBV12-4 TGTGCCAGCAGTCATAAGGGACAGGGGAGGGAGCAGTACTTC CASSHKGQGREQYF
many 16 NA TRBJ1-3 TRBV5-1 TGCGCCAGCAGCTTGGCGGTGGGAATCTCTGGAAACACCATATATTTT CASSLAVGISGNTIYF
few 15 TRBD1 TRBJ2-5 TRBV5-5 TGTGCCAGCAGCTTGGGGGGACAGGGGACAGAGACCCAGTACTTC CASSLGGQGTETQYF
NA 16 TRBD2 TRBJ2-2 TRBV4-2 TGTGCCAGCACCTACAGCGGGGGGCGTGCCACCGGGGAGCTGTTTTTT CASTYSGGRATGELFF
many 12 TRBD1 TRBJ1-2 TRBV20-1 TGCAGTGCTATTCAGGGGGCGAGAGGCTACACCTTC CSAIQGARGYTF
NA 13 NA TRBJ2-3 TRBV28 TGTGCCACCCGGACGTCGGGGCAAGATACGCAGTATTTT CATRTSGQDTQYF
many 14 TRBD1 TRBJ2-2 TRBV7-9 TGTGCCAGCATGGGGACAGGGATTGTCGGGGAGCTGTTTTTT CASMGTGIVGELFF
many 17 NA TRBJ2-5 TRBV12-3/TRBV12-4 TGTGCCAGCAGTTCCCTATTCGAGACAGGGACTACAGAGACCCAGTACTTC CASSSLFETGTTETQYF
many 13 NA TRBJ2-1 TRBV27 TGTGCCAGCAGTTTTGGAGCCTACAATGAGCAGTTCTTC CASSFGAYNEQFF
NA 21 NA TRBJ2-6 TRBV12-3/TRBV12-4 TGTGCCAGCAGTTTAGCTGGGAAAAACAGGGAGTTTTTCGGGGGGGCCAACGTCCTGACTTTC CASSLAGKNREFFGGANVLTF
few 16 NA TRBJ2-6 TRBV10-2 TGCGCCAGCAGTGATGACGGGCCCTCTGGGGCCAACGTCCTGACTTTC CASSDDGPSGANVLTF
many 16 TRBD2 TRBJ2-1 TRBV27 TGTGCCAGCAGTTCCCTCGGCGGGGGGGCCTACAATGAGCAGTTCTTC CASSSLGGGAYNEQFF
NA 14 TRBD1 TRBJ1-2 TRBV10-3 TGTGCCATCGGGGCACAGGGGCGCGACTATGGCTACACCTTC CAIGAQGRDYGYTF
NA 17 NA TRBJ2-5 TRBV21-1 TGTGCCAGCAGCAAAATTGCCTTCCGGGTTGGTGGAGAGACCCAGTACTTC CASSKIAFRVGGETQYF
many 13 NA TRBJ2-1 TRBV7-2 TGTGCCAGCAGCCTGACCCTCCCCAATGAGCAGTTCTTC CASSLTLPNEQFF
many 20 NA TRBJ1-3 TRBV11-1 TGTGCCAGCAGCTTAACACCACGGAGAACGGAGGGCAGCTCTGGAAACACCATATATTTT CASSLTPRRTEGSSGNTIYF
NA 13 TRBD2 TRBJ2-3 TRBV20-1 TGCAGTGTACTCGTAGTAGCGGGGGATACGCAGTATTTT CSVLVVAGDTQYF
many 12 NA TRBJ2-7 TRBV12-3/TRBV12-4 TGTGCCAGCAGCGACAACGACTACGAGCAGTACTTC CASSDNDYEQYF
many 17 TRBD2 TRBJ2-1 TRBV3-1 TGTGCCAGCAGCCAAGGGCTAGCGGGGGGGGCCTACAATGAGCAGTTCTTC CASSQGLAGGAYNEQFF